This is a list of T cell receptor beta chains from one sample in a study of shared clonotypes between healthy human individuals. The data were produced by immunoSEQ multiplex PCR, yet TCRdb's version contains in-frame clones alone and is incomplete. The table lists about half a million clones, more than 65% of them singletons. Sequencing was done on a sample of PBMCs. All receptors derive from a woman in her 40s in good health. Some clones in this sample may be carry-over from other donors' samples. Both conserved end residues are part of each CDR3. Fields, in order: CDR3 length, V gene, D gene, clone size, J gene, CDR3 protein, CDR3 DNA. D genes are given only for firm matches. The size entry is marked missing in some rows and otherwise reads once, few, many or a size class.

16,TRBV5-1,TRBD1,-,TRBJ2-2,CASSLAPGQGTGELFF,TGCGCCAGCAGCTTGGCGCCGGGACAGGGGACCGGGGAGCTGTTTTTT
12,TRBV30,-,few,TRBJ1-1,CAWSVHPREAFF,TGTGCCTGGAGTGTACACCCCCGCGAAGCTTTCTTT
15,TRBV6-1,TRBD2,-,TRBJ2-1,CASAGVAGASGEQFF,TGTGCCAGCGCCGGGGTAGCGGGCGCTTCGGGTGAGCAGTTCTTC
14,TRBV10-3,TRBD2,-,TRBJ2-7,CATRTSGSSYEQYF,TGTGCCACGAGAACTAGCGGGAGCTCCTACGAGCAGTACTTC
13,TRBV11-2,-,-,TRBJ2-1,CASSSLARDEQFF,TGTGCCAGCAGCTCACTAGCTCGAGATGAGCAGTTCTTC
15,TRBV27,-,-,TRBJ2-2,CASSLRVSLAGELFF,TGTGCCAGCAGTTTACGTGTCAGTCTGGCCGGGGAGCTGTTTTTT
15,TRBV5-6,-,once,TRBJ2-5,CASSWGWDNPKTQYF,TGTGCCAGCAGCTGGGGGTGGGACAATCCGAAGACCCAGTACTTC
18,TRBV25-1,TRBD1,-,TRBJ1-2,CASTRAGQTESGDYGYTF,TGTGCCAGCACTCGGGCGGGACAGACTGAAAGTGGGGACTATGGCTACACCTTC
15,TRBV5-1,TRBD1,-,TRBJ2-7,CASSPGTGQAYEQYF,TGCGCCAGCAGCCCTGGGACAGGGCAGGCCTACGAGCAGTACTTC
15,TRBV25-1,-,-,TRBJ2-1,CASRQGRVPYNEQFF,TGTGCCAGCAGACAGGGTCGCGTACCCTACAATGAGCAGTTCTTC
14,TRBV7-3,TRBD2,-,TRBJ2-3,CASSQRTSGDTQYF,TGTGCCAGCAGCCAAAGGACTAGCGGGGATACGCAGTATTTT
14,TRBV10-3,-,-,TRBJ1-1,CAIRETGLNTEAFF,TGTGCCATCAGGGAGACAGGATTGAACACTGAAGCTTTCTTT
15,TRBV5-1,-,-,TRBJ2-2,CASSLRTTATGELFF,TGCGCCAGCAGCTTGCGAACTACCGCTACCGGGGAGCTGTTTTTT
16,TRBV5-1,-,few,TRBJ2-7,CASSSRDRSNSYEQYF,TGCGCCAGCAGCTCCCGGGACCGATCGAACTCCTACGAGCAGTACTTC
14,TRBV18,-,-,TRBJ2-7,CASSPSSGAYEQYF,TGTGCCAGCTCACCTTCCTCAGGGGCCTACGAGCAGTACTTC
17,TRBV5-5,-,-,TRBJ1-4,CASSLDGGGATNEKLFF,TGTGCCAGCAGCTTGGACGGGGGCGGGGCAACTAATGAAAAACTGTTTTTT
12,TRBV29-1,-,few,TRBJ1-4,CSAGQTNEKLFF,TGCAGCGCCGGACAAACTAATGAAAAACTGTTTTTT
18,TRBV18,-,-,TRBJ2-5,CASSPLGQQGGDRKTQYF,TGTGCCAGCTCACCACTGGGGCAACAGGGCGGGGATAGAAAGACCCAGTACTTC
14,TRBV6-1,-,-,TRBJ1-3,CASSVQYSGNTIYF,TGTGCCAGCAGTGTCCAATACTCTGGAAACACCATATATTTT
16,TRBV7-9,-,-,TRBJ1-1,CASSLGGRETTFEAFF,TGTGCCAGCAGCTTAGGTGGGCGGGAAACTACGTTTGAAGCTTTCTTT
15,TRBV11-3,TRBD2,-,TRBJ2-1,CASSLDGTSGNEQFF,TGTGCCAGCAGCTTAGATGGTACTAGCGGCAATGAGCAGTTCTTC
14,TRBV5-1,TRBD1,-,TRBJ2-7,CASSLRQGADEQYF,TGCGCCAGCAGCTTGAGACAGGGGGCCGACGAGCAGTACTTC
15,TRBV29-1,TRBD1,-,TRBJ2-2,CSVFPKGALAGELFF,TGCAGCGTTTTCCCAAAGGGGGCCCTCGCCGGGGAGCTGTTTTTT
13,TRBV5-1,-,-,TRBJ2-1,CASSLDNDNEQFF,TGCGCCAGCAGCTTGGACAACGACAATGAGCAGTTCTTC
13,TRBV10-3,-,-,TRBJ2-1,CAIKPSDYNEQFF,TGTGCCATCAAACCTAGCGACTACAATGAGCAGTTCTTC
12,TRBV27,TRBD1,-,TRBJ1-1,CASRTGGTEAFF,TGTGCCAGCAGGACAGGGGGCACTGAAGCTTTCTTT
17,TRBV21-1,-,-,TRBJ1-5,CASSKNRRLDSNQPQHF,TGTGCCAGCAGCAAAAACAGGAGACTGGATAGCAATCAGCCCCAGCATTTT
15,TRBV4-1,TRBD1,-,TRBJ1-2,CASSQVTDRGYGYTF,TGCGCCAGCAGCCAAGTCACGGACAGGGGTTACGGCTACACCTTC
14,TRBV18,-,-,TRBJ2-1,CASSQMSAHNEQFF,TGTGCCAGCTCACAGATGAGCGCCCATAATGAGCAGTTCTTC
17,TRBV21-1,-,once,TRBJ2-7,CASSTSSGTEKTYEQYF,TGTGCCAGCAGCACGTCTAGCGGGACGGAAAAAACCTACGAGCAGTACTTC
14,TRBV5-4,-,-,TRBJ2-1,CASSFSGSYNEQFF,TGTGCCAGCAGCTTTAGCGGTTCCTACAATGAGCAGTTCTTC
12,TRBV28,-,-,TRBJ1-5,CASTPANQPQHF,TGTGCCAGCACCCCAGCCAATCAGCCCCAGCATTTT
16,TRBV5-1,TRBD2,-,TRBJ2-1,CASSSTPGLAGGEQFF,TGCGCCAGCAGCTCGACCCCGGGACTAGCGGGAGGTGAGCAGTTCTTC
14,TRBV5-1,-,-,TRBJ2-1,CASSLRASLDEQFF,TGCGCCAGCAGCTTGAGGGCTAGTTTGGATGAGCAGTTCTTC
11,TRBV7-2,-,-,TRBJ2-1,CASSLAYEQFF,TGTGCCAGCAGCTTAGCCTATGAGCAGTTCTTC
17,TRBV5-4,TRBD2,-,TRBJ2-3,CASKSGTSQVIQDTQYF,TGTGCCAGCAAGAGCGGGACTAGCCAAGTAATTCAAGATACGCAGTATTTT
19,TRBV19,-,-,TRBJ2-1,CASSMPLRGEKRPGNEQFF,TGTGCCAGTAGTATGCCCCTCCGGGGCGAGAAGCGCCCCGGTAATGAGCAGTTCTTC
14,TRBV6-1,-,-,TRBJ2-5,CASSEVWGAETQYF,TGTGCCAGCAGTGAAGTATGGGGGGCAGAGACCCAGTACTTC
14,TRBV14,-,-,TRBJ1-1,CASSQGVMGTEAFF,TGTGCCAGCAGCCAAGGGGTTATGGGCACTGAAGCTTTCTTT
13,TRBV29-1,-,-,TRBJ2-7,CSVEESGLPLQYF,TGCAGCGTTGAAGAATCGGGCTTGCCTCTCCAGTACTTC
13,TRBV2,TRBD1,-,TRBJ2-5,CASSADRGQTQYF,TGTGCCAGCAGTGCAGACAGGGGCCAGACCCAGTACTTC